Listed here are 20 T cell receptor beta chains from one sample, sequenced in a study of T cell repertoires in cytomegalovirus infection. A single record per CDR3 protein comes from TCRdb applying MiXCR to the reads. The profile covers about 530,000 distinct CDR3 sequences, with approximately 25% appearing a single time and about 13% taken by the ten largest. Sequenced material: PBMCs. These receptors were taken from a human donor in good health (CMV status not recorded). Some clones in this sample may be carry-over from other donors' samples.

The chain carries TRBV3-1 and TRBJ1-1; unclear D gene. CDR1 and CDR2 (germline): LGHDT, YNNKEL (reference sequence). The CDR3 runs to 13 residues. Trimming took off 7 bases at V and 5 bases at J, with 14 bases between the two ends. CDR3 protein: CASNLFGGTEAFF. The CDR3 bases are TGTGCCAGCAACTTGTTCGGAGGTACTGAAGCTTTCTTT.

At least ten counts were recorded for this clonotype. The DNA of the CDR3 is TGTGCCAGCAGCTTAAGGGGGGATCTTGTCTCTGGAAACACCATATATTTT. This encodes CASSLRGDLVSGNTIYF. The chain joins TRBV7-2 to TRBJ1-3, with D tentatively TRBD1 (6 bases). This CDR3 has 17 residues. Germline lookup yields CDR1 SGHTA and CDR2 FQGNSA. V gave up 2 bases and J gave up 0 bases, with 14 bases separating them.

Only a few counts were recorded for this clonotype. V usage is TRBV6-4 and J usage is TRBJ2-7; D possibly matches TRBD1 or TRBD2 (5 bases each). The CDR3 sequence is 13 residues long. The ends were cut back, 2 bases at V and 1 base at J, with 6 bases in the middle. Germline-derived CDR1 and CDR2 are MRHNA and SNTAGT. CDR3 residues: CASSDGGSYEQYF. The CDR3 DNA is TGTGCCAGCAGTGACGGGGGTTCCTACGAGCAGTACTTC.

This clonotype has a count of ten or more. The chain couples TRBV28 to TRBJ1-1, with a tentative D call TRBD1 (5 bases). The CDR3 runs to 13 residues. Deletions cut 2 bases from V and 8 bases from J, with 12 bases between. CDR1 is MDHEN and CDR2 is SYDVKM in the germline V gene. The CDR3 nucleotides read TGTGCCAGCAGTTTACAGGGTTGGTCCGAAGCTTTCTTT. Encoded protein: CASSLQGWSEAFF.

In this sample, this clonotype turned up many times. The chain links TRBV6-2 or TRBV6-3 to TRBJ1-2; D may be TRBD1 (6 bases). Deletions cut 9 bases from V and 2 bases from J, with 13 bases between. Germline CDR1 MNHEY, CDR2 SVGEGT. There are 13 residues in the CDR3. This chain's CDR3 is CASGGGPNYGYTF. The CDR3 bases are TGTGCCAGTGGAGGGGGGCCGAACTATGGCTACACCTTC.

A few counts support this clonotype. The rearrangement joins TRBV5-6 to TRBJ1-1; D is possibly TRBD1 (5 bases). Germline V CDR1 and CDR2: SGHDT, YYEEEE. The CDR3 has 13 residues. Trimming pared 2 bases from V and 8 bases from J, leaving 13 bases between. CDR3 in amino acids: CASSFNNWGEAFF. Written as DNA, the CDR3 is TGTGCCAGCAGCTTTAATAATTGGGGGGAAGCTTTCTTT.

In its sample, this clonotype was seen a few times. The V gene is TRBV4-1, the J gene TRBJ2-5; 10 bases are a match to TRBD2. The CDR3 sequence is 17 residues long. V shed 1 base and J 1 base; nucleotides not matched to a gene: 6. The germline V gene encodes CDR1 MGHRA and CDR2 YSYEKL. CDR3 DNA: TGCGCCAGCAGCCAAGGGGAACTAGCGGGGACCCAAGAGACCCAGTACTTC. Translating it yields CASSQGELAGTQETQYF.

There are many counts of this clonotype. The rearrangement links TRBV7-9 to TRBJ1-2, with TRBD1 identical over 7 bases. The CDR3 is made up of 15 amino acids. Germline trimming cut 5 bases from V and 7 bases from J; bases unmatched to any gene: 13. CDR1 SEHNR and CDR2 FQNEAQ come from the germline V gene (reference sequence). CDR3 amino acids: CASSPGQRTLSGYTF. The CDR3 DNA is TGTGCCAGCAGCCCGGGACAGAGGACTCTATCTGGCTACACCTTC.

This clonotype was recorded at least ten times. This chain uses TRBV7-2 with TRBJ2-5, with TRBD2 identical over 7 bases. The CDR3 has 13 residues. Germline V gene lookup returns CDR1 SGHTA and CDR2 FQGNSA. J was trimmed by 5 bases and V by 3 bases; bases with no gene match: 3. The CDR3 sequence: CASSFTGGETQYF. The CDR3 DNA reads TGTGCCAGCAGCTTCACCGGGGGGGAGACCCAGTACTTC.

The chain couples TRBV20-1 to TRBJ1-1, with unresolved D. Trimming took 3 bases from V and 10 from J, leaving 6 bases between them. The germline V gene encodes CDR1 DFQATT and CDR2 SNEGSKA (reference sequence). CDR3 length equals 9 residues. CDR3: CSARQVAFF. The CDR3 region has the DNA TGCAGTGCTAGGCAAGTAGCTTTCTTT.

This clonotype occurred many times. The chain links TRBV11-2 to TRBJ2-7; 7 positions match TRBD1. CDR1 is SGHAT and CDR2 is FQNNGV in the germline V gene. The CDR3 spans 13 residues. The trim removed 4 bases at V and 2 bases at J, leaving 2 bases unmatched. The CDR3 reads CASSSGTAYEQYV. The CDR3 bases are TGTGCCAGCAGCTCGGGGACAGCCTACGAGCAGTACGTC.

This clonotype was seen a single time. This chain connects TRBV6-2 or TRBV6-3 to TRBJ2-2, with 7 bases that match TRBD1. The J segment lost 4 bases and the V segment lost 2 bases, leaving 7 bases of the junction unmatched. Germline CDR1 is MNHEY and CDR2 is SVGEGT. CDR3 length equals 16 residues. Here the CDR3 reads CASSYDRAPGTGELFF. The CDR3 bases are TGTGCCAGCAGTTACGACAGGGCCCCAGGCACCGGGGAGCTGTTTTTT.

This clonotype was detected only a few times. This chain links TRBV6-1 with TRBJ2-7; possible D gene TRBD2, 6 bases. The CDR3 length is 13 residues. Germline assignment: CDR1 MNHNS and CDR2 SASEGT. The germline V and J ends were trimmed by 11 bases and 0 bases, with 14 bases remaining between them. The CDR3 reads CAPEGGASYEQYV. As DNA, the CDR3 is TGTGCCCCCGAGGGAGGCGCCTCCTACGAGCAGTACGTC.

The chain carries TRBV7-9 and TRBJ2-1, with D possibly TRBD2 on 6 matching bases. The germline CDR1 and CDR2 sequences are SEHNR and FQNEAQ (reference sequence). V was shortened by 5 bases and J by 2 bases, with 16 bases between the two germline ends. CDR3 size: 16 residues. CDR3 in DNA: TGTGCCAGCAGCCAACGGGGCAGCGGGCCCTACAATGAGCAGTTCTTC. It codes for CASSQRGSGPYNEQFF.

The V gene is TRBV11-3, the J gene TRBJ1-3; unclear D gene. V dropped 5 bases and J dropped 3 bases, with 11 bases sitting between them. CDR1 and CDR2 (germline): SGHNT, YENEEA. The CDR3 runs to 14 residues. The CDR3 sequence is CASSRPDGGNTIYF. CDR3 nucleotide sequence: TGTGCCAGCAGCCGCCCCGACGGTGGAAACACCATATATTTT. Filled out from reference TRBV11-3 and TRBJ1-3, the complete variable domain reads EAGVVQSPRYKIIEKKQPVAFWCNPISGHNTLYWYLQNLGQGPELLIRYENEEAVDDSQLPKDRFSAERLKGVDSTLKIQPAELGDSAVYLCASSRPDGGNTIYFGEGSWLTVV.

The rearrangement links TRBV7-9 to TRBJ2-7; TRBD2 agrees at 15 bases. Germline CDR1 and CDR2: SEHNR and FQNEAQ (reference sequence). This CDR3 region has 18 residues. The V segment lost 3 bases and the J segment 4 bases; nucleotides outside the gene matches: 10. The DNA of the CDR3 is TGTGCCAGCAGCTTCGGACTAGCGGGAGGGCCCACAGATTACGAGCAGTACTTC. This encodes CASSFGLAGGPTDYEQYF.

The DNA for the CDR3 is TGTGCCAGCAGCTTGGGACTAGCGGGAGGTCAAGCAGATACGCAGTATTTT. It is translated as CASSLGLAGGQADTQYF. This rearrangement joins TRBV5-6 to TRBJ2-3; 13 positions agree with TRBD2. J gave up 4 bases and V 0 bases, and 5 bases lay outside the gene matches. Germline values: CDR1 SGHDT, CDR2 YYEEEE. The CDR3 covers 17 residues.

This clonotype came up many times. The rearrangement uses TRBV12-5 and TRBJ2-3; D is undetermined. Trimming took 0 bases from V and 3 from J, leaving 13 bases between them. CDR3 length: 16 amino acids. The germline V gene encodes CDR1 LGHNT and CDR2 FRNRAP. The CDR3 DNA is TGTGCTAGTGGTTTGGTACTGGGCAGAGAGACAGATACGCAGTATTTT. This gives the protein CASGLVLGRETDTQYF.

The chain joins TRBV10-3 to TRBJ1-5; D not certain. The V end lost 6 bases, the J end lost 6 bases, and 12 bases lay between the germline ends. CDR1 is ENHRY and CDR2 is SYGVKD in the germline V gene. The CDR3 consists of 13 residues. The CDR3 bases are TGTGCCATCAGCCCAGGACTCGGTCAGCCCCAGCATTTT. Translating it yields CAISPGLGQPQHF.

The V call is TRBV10-2, the J call TRBJ2-1, with D uncertain. Trimming left V 2 bases short and J 7 bases short, with 3 bases between. This CDR3 comprises 11 residues. Germline-derived CDR1 and CDR2 are WSHSY and SAAADI. The CDR3 DNA is TGCGCCAGCAGTGAGCCTAATGAGCAGTTCTTC. This translates into CASSEPNEQFF.